This T cell receptor beta chain was profiled in a study of shared clonotypes between healthy human individuals. The donor population consisted of healthy HIV-negative adults with no recent acute infections or vaccinations. As to this clone: The antigen is not known. The sample contains more than one DNA sequence encoding this CDR3.

Germline loops: CDR1 SGHRS, CDR2 YFSETQ. The CDR3 has 13 residues. V lost 0 bases and J lost 3, with 4 bases in between. In replicate PCRs of sorted subsets, approximately 200 ng DNA, approximately 32,000 T cell genomes, was used. Some clones are missing from TCRdb's copy, which holds only in-frame ones; the method was immunoSEQ multiplex PCR. The sample consists of 1 million to 1.3 million clones, approximately 80% of them appearing once. General observations from the study: Among non-shared clonotypes, generation probabilities were lower than among those shared by all four donors.

The sequencing sample was made of memory CD4+ T cells from PBMCs. Noted subset: CD45RA-negative fraction. The clonotype was recovered from a man aged 18-30 years in good health. Some clones in this sample may be carry-over from other donors' samples. The gene calls are TRBV5-1 and TRBJ1-5; D gene ambiguous. The CDR3: CASSLGPNQPQHF. CDR3 nucleotide sequence: TGCGCCAGCAGCTTGGGTCCCAATCAGCCCCAGCATTTT.